The 27 T cell receptor beta chains below come from one sample, sequenced in a study of T cell changes during pregnancy in multiple sclerosis. The table came from immunoSEQ multiplex PCR; TCRdb's copy has only in-frame clones and leaves some out. This repertoire shows about 92,000 clones, 85% to 95% found once; its top ten account for over 2%. Sequencing was performed on peripheral blood, taken in the first trimester of pregnancy. All receptors come from a female donor with multiple sclerosis, enrolled in a pregnancy study.

The chain combines TRBV28 with TRBJ2-7, with 8 bases fitting TRBD1. The CDR3 is 15 residues long. With 5 bases clipped from V and 4 bases from J, the junction kept 10 bases outside the gene matches. From germline, CDR1 is MDHEN and CDR2 SYDVKM. The CDR3 region is CASSPLRTGWYEQYF. The CDR3 DNA sequence: TGTGCCAGCAGTCCCCTAAGGACAGGGTGGTACGAGCAGTACTTC.

The V call is TRBV28, the J call TRBJ2-7; 11 nucleotides line up with TRBD2. The V gene end was trimmed by 2 bases and the J gene end by 2 bases; junction bases not matched to a gene: 8. The V gene's germline CDR1 is MDHEN and CDR2 SYDVKM. The CDR3 sequence is 17 residues long. CDR3 protein: CASSLDTSGSETYEQYF. In nucleotides, the CDR3 is TGTGCCAGCAGTTTAGATACTAGCGGGAGTGAAACCTACGAGCAGTACTTC.

The gene calls are TRBV13 and TRBJ1-3; D remains ambiguous. V was pared by 5 bases and J by 4 bases, with 12 bases between. The CDR3 extends over 14 amino acids. Germline loops: CDR1 PRHDT, CDR2 FYEKMQ (reference sequence). The CDR3 here is CASSPRFSGNTIYF. CDR3 in DNA: TGTGCCAGCAGCCCCCGTTTTTCCGGAAACACCATATATTTT.

This clone has just one count. The chain uses TRBV7-3 and TRBJ2-1; 14 positions agree with TRBD2. Germline V CDR1 and CDR2: SGHTA, FQGTGA. This CDR3 contains 17 residues. The V gene end was trimmed by 4 bases and the J gene end by 4 bases; junction bases not matched to a gene: 6. The CDR3 protein is CASSSGGLAGGYNEQFF. In DNA form, the CDR3 reads TGTGCCAGCAGCTCCGGCGGACTAGCGGGAGGTTACAATGAGCAGTTCTTC.

V usage is TRBV27 and J usage is TRBJ1-2; 9 bases match TRBD1. Per germline, CDR1 MNHEY and CDR2 SMNVEV (reference sequence). This CDR3 region has 15 residues. Trimming removed 5 bases from V and 8 bases from J; junction bases left unmatched: 12. The CDR3 spells CASSTWTGDRRGYTF. Here the CDR3 DNA reads TGTGCCAGCAGTACCTGGACAGGGGATAGAAGGGGCTACACCTTC.

V gene TRBV19 combines with J gene TRBJ2-1; TRBD2 is a possible D gene (5 bases). Germline CDR1 LNHDA, CDR2 SQIVND (reference sequence). V lost 5 bases and J 3 bases, leaving 8 bases between the germline ends. The CDR3 contains 13 residues. The CDR3 DNA sequence: TGTGCCAGTAGTGGACTCATCTACAATGAGCAGTTCTTC. Translated: CASSGLIYNEQFF.

V is TRBV4-3 and J is TRBJ2-1, with D hard to call. Looked up from germline, CDR1 is LGHNA and CDR2 is YSLEER. V shed 0 bases and J shed 2 bases, with 8 bases lying between them. This CDR3 is 15 amino acids long. The CDR3 DNA reads as TGCGCCAGCAGCCAAGAAAGCCTAGCCTACAATGAGCAGTTCTTC. Its protein is CASSQESLAYNEQFF.

V gene TRBV7-9 combines with J gene TRBJ1-1; weak D call: TRBD1 (5 bases). The V and J ends lost 4 bases and 1 base respectively, with 10 bases between them. Germline loops: CDR1 SEHNR, CDR2 FQNEAQ (reference sequence). The CDR3 spans 14 residues. CDR3 nucleotides: TGTGCCAGCAGCTCGGCAGGGCCGAACACTGAAGCTTTCTTT. Translated, it gives CASSSAGPNTEAFF.

The CDR3 region is CATSGLQAAGELFF. The CDR3, as DNA: TGTGCCACCAGCGGCCTACAGGCGGCCGGGGAGCTGTTTTTT. The chain carries TRBV15 and TRBJ2-2; D possibly corresponds to TRBD1 (5 bases). V lost 5 bases, J lost 6 bases, and 13 bases lay in between. Per germline, CDR1 LNHNV and CDR2 YYDKDF (reference sequence). CDR3 size: 14 residues. The full variable domain, in which reference TRBV15 and TRBJ2-2 provide the parts outside the CDR3, is DAMVIQNPRYQVTQFGKPVTLSCSQTLNHNVMYWYQQKSSQAPKLLFHYYDKDFNNEADTPDNFQSRRPNTSFCFLDIRSPGLGDTAMYLCATSGLQAAGELFFGEGSRLTVL.

The genes are TRBV7-2 and TRBJ2-7, with TRBD2 matching over 10 bases. Looked up from germline, CDR1 is SGHTA and CDR2 is FQGNSA. The trim removed 1 base at V and 3 bases at J, leaving 12 bases unmatched. This CDR3 is 18 amino acids long. CDR3 sequence: CASSLVAASGRLIYEQYF. The CDR3 DNA sequence: TGTGCCAGCAGCTTAGTCGCGGCTAGCGGGAGACTCATCTACGAGCAGTACTTC.

This chain uses TRBV19 with TRBJ2-2; a possible D gene is TRBD2 (6 bases). V was cut by 6 bases and J by 3 bases, with 17 bases left in between. Germline CDR1 reads LNHDA; CDR2 reads SQIVND (reference sequence). This CDR3 contains 16 residues. CDR3 region: CASRGDGRVDTGELFF. The DNA of the CDR3 is TGTGCCAGTAGGGGAGACGGGAGAGTCGACACCGGGGAGCTGTTTTTT. Together with reference TRBV19 and TRBJ2-2, the CDR3 gives the full variable domain: DGGITQSPKYLFRKEGQNVTLSCEQNLNHDAMYWYRQDPGQGLRLIYYSQIVNDFQKGDIAEGYSVSREKKESFPLTVTSAQKNPTAFYLCASRGDGRVDTGELFFGEGSRLTVL.

This clone showed up just a few times. The chain links TRBV2 to TRBJ1-1; D remains ambiguous. V shed 0 bases and J shed 7 bases, with 9 bases lying between them. CDR3 length equals 13 residues. Germline V gene lookup returns CDR1 SNHLY and CDR2 FYNNEI. The CDR3 protein is CASSEAAGLEAFF. Here the CDR3 DNA reads TGTGCCAGCAGTGAAGCTGCGGGTCTTGAAGCTTTCTTT. Using reference TRBV2 and TRBJ1-1 for the parts outside the CDR3, the full variable domain is EPEVTQTPSHQVTQMGQEVILRCVPISNHLYFYWYRQILGQKVEFLVSFYNNEISEKSEIFDDQFSVERPDGSNFTLKIRSTKLEDSAMYFCASSEAAGLEAFFGQGTRLTVV.

The rearrangement links TRBV7-3 to TRBJ2-5; tentatively, D is TRBD2 (6 bases). Deletions cut 2 bases from V and 5 bases from J, with 9 bases between. The CDR3 extends over 13 amino acids. In germline, CDR1 is SGHTA, CDR2 FQGTGA. The CDR3 is CASSLSGVETQYF. Written as DNA, the CDR3 is TGTGCCAGCAGCTTATCGGGGGTGGAGACCCAGTACTTC.

The rearrangement joins TRBV13 to TRBJ2-7, with 10 bases fitting TRBD2. Germline V lookup: CDR1 PRHDT, CDR2 FYEKMQ (reference sequence). This CDR3 contains 14 residues. With 5 bases clipped from V and 5 bases from J, the junction kept 6 bases outside the gene matches. CDR3: CASSESGRVHEQYF. Written as DNA, the CDR3 is TGTGCCAGCAGCGAGAGCGGGAGGGTCCACGAGCAGTACTTC.

This clone was observed once. This chain joins TRBV28 and TRBJ1-1, with 10 bases fitting TRBD1. The CDR3 is made up of 14 amino acids. From germline, CDR1 is MDHEN and CDR2 SYDVKM. V was clipped by 4 bases and J by 4 bases; unmatched bases: 3. CDR3 in DNA: TGTGCCAGCAGTTCTAGGACAGGGGGCACTGAAGCTTTCTTT. This encodes CASSSRTGGTEAFF.

The V and J genes are TRBV6-6 and TRBJ2-7; D is ambiguous. The germline V and J ends were trimmed by 6 bases and 0 bases, with 6 bases remaining between them. The CDR3 runs to 12 residues. Germline CDR1 MNHNY, CDR2 SVGAGI (reference sequence). The CDR3 DNA follows: TGTGCCAGCAGCGGGTCCTCCTACGAGCAGTACTTC. The encoded protein is CASSGSSYEQYF.

The rearrangement uses TRBV5-4 and TRBJ2-2, with TRBD1 matching 8 bases. The V gene end was trimmed by 1 base and the J gene end by 6 bases; junction bases not matched to a gene: 2. CDR1 is SGHNT, CDR2 YYREEE, per germline (reference sequence). This CDR3 is 14 amino acids long. The CDR3 loop is CASSLPRGPGELFF. The CDR3 region has the DNA TGTGCCAGCAGCTTGCCCAGGGGGCCCGGGGAGCTGTTTTTT.

This chain uses TRBV10-3 with TRBJ2-3; 8 bases are a match to TRBD1. Germline values: CDR1 ENHRY, CDR2 SYGVKD. V lost 6 bases to trimming and J lost 6 bases; unmatched junction nucleotides: 8. The CDR3 contains 14 residues. This CDR3 reads CAIRPGQVADTQYF. CDR3 bases: TGTGCCATCAGACCGGGACAGGTCGCCGATACGCAGTATTTT.

The table lists this clone with a count of one. The chain has TRBV5-8 and TRBJ2-5, with 10 bases matching TRBD2. J was trimmed by 5 bases and V by 0 bases; bases with no gene match: 7. The germline V gene encodes CDR1 SGHTS and CDR2 YDEGEE. CDR3 length equals 16 residues. This CDR3 reads CASSLGLAGASETQYF. Written as DNA, the CDR3 is TGTGCCAGCAGCTTGGGTCTAGCGGGAGCTTCGGAGACCCAGTACTTC.

As DNA, the CDR3 is TGTGCCAGCCAAGGGGGGGGCGGAGAGACCCAGTACTTC. Translated: CASQGGGGETQYF. V usage is TRBV2 and J usage is TRBJ2-5; the D gene is possibly TRBD2 (7 bases). This CDR3 region has 13 residues. The V gene's germline CDR1 is SNHLY and CDR2 FYNNEI. V dropped 8 bases and J dropped 4 bases, with 14 bases sitting between them.

The J gene is TRBJ2-3, the V gene TRBV5-1; 7 bases agree with TRBD2. V was pared by 1 base and J by 9 bases, with 8 bases of the junction left unmatched. The CDR3 is 14 amino acids. Germline V gene sequence: CDR1 SGHRS, CDR2 YFSETQ. The CDR3 region is CASSLTSAGWTQYF. In nucleotides, the CDR3 is TGCGCCAGCAGCTTGACCTCAGCGGGGTGGACGCAGTATTTT.

The chain employs TRBV29-1 and TRBJ1-4; D remains ambiguous. There are 14 residues in the CDR3. Trimming cost V 3 bases and J 0 bases, with 8 bases left between them. Germline values: CDR1 SQVTM, CDR2 ANQGSEA. CDR3 loop: CSVDGGATNEKLFF. CDR3 nucleotides: TGCAGCGTTGATGGCGGGGCAACTAATGAAAAACTGTTTTTT.

The chain carries TRBV5-6 and TRBJ2-1; TRBD1 matches at 9 bases. The germline V gene encodes CDR1 SGHDT and CDR2 YYEEEE. The CDR3 has 17 residues. V lost 2 bases, J lost 10 bases, and 16 bases stayed unmatched. The chain's CDR3 is CASSFRVVTGQGKEQFF. In DNA form, the CDR3 reads TGTGCCAGCAGCTTTAGAGTAGTCACGGGACAGGGTAAGGAGCAGTTCTTC.

This chain connects TRBV7-2 to TRBJ2-1; 7 bases are shared with TRBD1. Germline CDR1 and CDR2: SGHTA and FQGNSA. The ends lost 4 bases at V and 10 bases at J; junction bases unmatched: 10. This CDR3 contains 14 residues. The CDR3 loop reads CASSSIAADREQFF. CDR3 nucleotide sequence: TGTGCCAGCAGCTCCATCGCTGCGGACAGGGAGCAGTTCTTC.

This chain links TRBV5-1 with TRBJ2-3; D is unclear. The V end was cut by 2 bases, the J end by 0 bases, with 16 bases between. The germline V gene has CDR1 SGHRS and CDR2 YFSETQ. This CDR3 has 17 residues. The CDR3 loop reads CASSFGSVPASTDTQYF. CDR3 DNA: TGCGCCAGCAGCTTCGGTTCGGTTCCCGCTAGCACAGATACGCAGTATTTT.

V is TRBV5-1 and J is TRBJ2-7; TRBD1 matches 7 bases. CDR1 is SGHRS and CDR2 is YFSETQ in the germline V gene. The V gene end was trimmed by 5 bases and the J gene end by 5 bases; junction bases not matched to a gene: 16. The CDR3 is 16 residues long. The CDR3 nucleotides read TGCGCCAGCAGGCCGATCCCACAGGGGCGGCTTAACGAGCAGTACTTC. Protein product: CASRPIPQGRLNEQYF.

The chain combines TRBV27 with TRBJ1-2; D not certain. V lost 3 bases and J 10 bases, leaving 15 bases between the germline ends. Per germline, CDR1 MNHEY and CDR2 SMNVEV (reference sequence). This CDR3 is 13 amino acids long. The DNA of the CDR3 is TGTGCCAGCAGTTTGAGCGGTACGGCGGCCTACACCTTC. Its translation: CASSLSGTAAYTF.